These 10 T cell receptor beta chains originate from one sample sequenced in a study of tumor and adjacent non-tumor tissue in lung cancer. TCRbeta libraries were built with three rounds of nested PCR, modified from ARM-PCR. TCRdb independently ran MiXCR on the multiplex PCR reads; one entry per CDR3 protein. The data show 85,000 or so distinct CDR3 sequences, with about 77% seen just once and around a fifth held by the top ten. No cell sorting was done before RNA was extracted from the tissue. More than 3 cm separated this lung sample from the edge of the tumor. Sequenced: distant non-tumor lung tissue. These receptors all come from a woman aged 45-65 years with non-small cell lung cancer.

A remark on this clonotype: A read error may account for a junction end that differs from germline. This chain's CDR3 is CTSSDWTGGSYCYAF. As DNA, the CDR3 is TGTACCAGCAGTGACTGGACAGGGGGAAGCTATTGCTACGCCTTC. This chain links TRBV6-1 with TRBJ1-2; TRBD1 matches at 10 bases. The germline gives CDR1 MNHNS, CDR2 SASEGT. This CDR3 has 15 residues.

Of note for this clonotype: Germline and junction disagree at one end, which may indicate a read error. The chain combines TRBV6-2 or TRBV6-3 with TRBJ2-2, with 8 bases lining up with TRBD2. Germline V gene data show CDR1 as MNHEY and CDR2 as SVGEGT. The CDR3 extends over 19 amino acids. As DNA, the CDR3 is TGTGCTAGCGGGGACCCGGGGCTAGCGCACGCCTCGAACACCGGGGAACTGTTTTTT. It translates to CASGDPGLAHASNTGELFF.

About this clonotype itself: Germline is not matched at one junction end, which may reflect a read error. The chain employs TRBV12-3 or TRBV12-4 and TRBJ2-1, with unresolved D. The CDR3 is 10 amino acids. Here the CDR3 DNA reads TGCGCCAGCAGTTTTAATGTGCAGTTCTTC. It encodes CASSFNVQFF.

Note on this clonotype: In this CDR3 the conserved last residue, phenylalanine or tryptophan, is missing, so a read error is likely. V is TRBV7-9 and J is TRBJ1-6, with TRBD1 as a possible D gene (6 bases). Germline V lookup: CDR1 SEHNR, CDR2 FQNEAQ (reference sequence). The CDR3 length is 15 residues. CDR3 region: CVSSIQGSDNPPLHL. In nucleotides, the CDR3 is TGTGTCAGCAGCATACAGGGATCTGATAATCCACCCCTCCACTTA.

With regard to this clonotype: Just one base apart from a much larger clone, this may be a read error. The chain employs TRBV28 and TRBJ2-3, with a weak D call TRBD1 (6 bases). The germline V gene encodes CDR1 MDHEN and CDR2 SYDVKM. This CDR3 spans 14 amino acids. V lost 5 bases, J lost 2 bases, and 11 bases lay in between. In nucleotides, the CDR3 is TGTGCCAGCAGTCGGGACATTAACACAGATACGCAGTATTTT. Protein product: CASSRDINTDTQYF.

About this clonotype itself: An end of the junction does not agree with germline; a read error may underlie this. The chain employs TRBV29-1 and TRBJ2-2; 10 nucleotides match TRBD2. CDR3 length equals 18 residues. The germline gives CDR1 SQVTM, CDR2 ANQGSEA. As DNA, the CDR3 is TGCAGCGTTGAATATGAAGGATCTAGCGGGAGTTTTCCCGGGAAGCTGTTTTTT. Translation gives CSVEYEGSSGSFPGKLFF.

The J gene is TRBJ2-7, the V gene TRBV6-2 or TRBV6-3, with D perhaps TRBD2 (6 bases). Germline CDR1 MNHEY, CDR2 SVGEGT. This CDR3 contains 12 residues. This chain's CDR3 is CTSSPPTYEQYF. The CDR3 nucleotides read TGTACTAGCAGCCCACCGACCTACGAGCAGTACTTC.

Note on this clonotype: A single base separates this from a much larger clone, so it may be a read error. The chain combines TRBV20-1 with TRBJ2-3; D may be TRBD2 (6 bases). The CDR3 covers 15 residues. Germline values: CDR1 DFQATT, CDR2 SNEGSKA (reference sequence). Trimming removed 6 bases at V and 5 bases at J, with 21 bases between. In nucleotides, the CDR3 is TGCAGTGCCATTCAACGACTAGGAAGAATAGATACGCAGTATTTT. Its translation: CSAIQRLGRIDTQYF.

This clonotype was detected only a few times. This chain joins TRBV9 and TRBJ2-1; D might be TRBD1 or TRBD2, each matching 5 bases. V was clipped by 3 bases and J by 5 bases, with 9 bases between them. CDR1 is SGDLS and CDR2 is YYNGEE in the germline V gene. The CDR3 consists of 13 residues. CDR3 DNA sequence: TGTGCCAGCAGCGGGAGGACACACAATGAGCAGTTCTTC. This codes for CASSGRTHNEQFF. The whole variable domain, filled in from reference TRBV9 and TRBJ2-1, reads DSGVTQTPKHLITATGQRVTLRCSPRSGDLSVYWYQQSLDQGLQFLIQYYNGEERAKGNILERFSAQQFPDLHSELNLSSLELGDSALYFCASSGRTHNEQFFGPGTRLTVL.

In regard to this clonotype: Because it lacks the conserved phenylalanine or tryptophan at the end, this CDR3 is likely a read error. The rearrangement uses TRBV6-5 and TRBJ2-2, with D tentatively TRBD2 (6 bases). Trimming took off 6 bases at V and 6 bases at J, with 14 bases between the two ends. The length of the CDR3 is 14 residues. Looked up from germline, CDR1 is MNHEY and CDR2 is SVGAGI. CDR3 loop: CASSAGPLAGELFL. The CDR3 DNA follows: TGTGCCAGCAGCGCGGGACCCCTAGCCGGGGAGCTGTTTCTT.